This T cell receptor beta chain was sequenced during a study of regulatory T cells in long-lasting Graves disease. This CDR3 has 17 residues. CDR1 and CDR2 (germline): LGHNA, YNFKEQ. Trimming stripped 0 bases from V and 1 base from J, with 13 bases between. Specified time point: newly diagnosed GD, antithyroid drugs for less than 3 months. RNA isolated from PBMCs was used to make the TCR library. Guidelines of the American Thyroid Association were used to diagnose Graves' disease. Arm-PCR of CDR3 regions with iRepertoire HTBI primers generated TCR beta libraries. TCRdb called the multiplex PCR reads again in MiXCR, with one record for every CDR3 protein. The table has 300,000 to 400,000 distinct CDR3 sequences, 16% seen once. These data also featured in a second study, about T cells in Graves' hyperthyroidism and ophthalmopathy. Per that study: HTBI primers were used for first-round RT-PCR of the TCR CDR3.

The origin of this receptor is a man between 40 and 49 years old with Graves disease. This chain uses TRBV4-2 with TRBJ2-4; D unresolved. Material: peripheral blood mononuclear cells (PBMCs), obtained at new diagnosis, from a patient treated with antithyroid drugs. CDR3 bases: TGTGCCAGCAGCCAAGATGTAAGCAGATACGCCAAAAACATTCAGTACTTC. As protein: CASSQDVSRYAKNIQYF.